The source of this T cell receptor beta chain is a study of blood T cell repertoires in COVID-19. Study-wide background: Sample material is recorded as cDNA or gDNA derived from T cells, B-cell-depleted T cells, or PBMCs.

The protocol was immunoSEQ multiplex PCR, while the TCRdb copy is restricted to in-frame clones and leaves out a portion. The sample lists approximately 220,000 clones, around 83% occurring once. The CDR3 contains 16 residues. Trimming cost V 3 bases and J 3 bases; bases outside gene matches: 7. Per the germline V gene, CDR1 is SGHRS and CDR2 is YFSETQ. This clone was observed once. This rearrangement joins TRBV5-1 to TRBJ2-3; 10 bases map to TRBD1. The source is a woman in her forties or fifties with acute or convalescent COVID-19. The sequenced sample was peripheral blood. The CDR3 is CASSYSTGGGTDTQYF. The DNA for the CDR3 is TGCGCCAGCAGCTATTCGACAGGGGGCGGGACAGATACGCAGTATTTT.